A single sample is the source of the 8 T cell receptor beta chains below, sequenced in a study of Ad26.COV2.S vaccination and SARS-CoV-2 variants. The treatment: roughly 19 received Ad26.COV2.S at low or high dose, single or two shots; 5 received placebo; per-sample allocation not given. Specimens were obtained on day 63 following the first vaccine or placebo injection. Assay: immunoSEQ multiplex PCR; the TCRdb copy retains only in-frame clones and omits some. In the table there are over 400,000 clones, over 80% of which are singletons. Sequenced here: peripheral blood, sampled in a trial of Ad26.COV2.S vaccine versus placebo. These receptors all stem from a person between 18 and 65 years old who received the Ad26.COV2.S COVID-19 vaccine or a placebo.

This clone was recorded a few times. This sequence joins TRBV3-1 (or the pseudogene TRBV3-2) and TRBJ1-1; D possibly corresponds to TRBD1 (6 bases). CDR3 length equals 17 residues. V was trimmed by 5 bases and J by 0 bases, leaving 19 bases between them. CDR1 and CDR2 from the germline V gene are LGHDT and YNNKEL (reference sequence). For the CDR3, the DNA is TGTGCCAGCAGCTCAGTACACCGGGGGCAAATGAACACTGAAGCTTTCTTT. The encoded protein is CASSSVHRGQMNTEAFF.

The gene calls are TRBV5-5 and TRBJ1-1; D not resolved. The CDR3 is 15 amino acids. Germline lookup yields CDR1 SGHKS and CDR2 YYEKEE (reference sequence). The V and J ends lost 0 bases and 1 base respectively, with 10 bases between them. CDR3 DNA: TGTGCCAGCAGCTTGGTTCCCGGTCCGAACACTGAAGCTTTCTTT. This codes for CASSLVPGPNTEAFF.

The chain joins TRBV19 to TRBJ1-1; D not resolved. The CDR3 is made up of 13 amino acids. Trimming took off 3 bases at V and 0 bases at J, with 5 bases between the two ends. Germline V gene lookup returns CDR1 LNHDA and CDR2 SQIVND (reference sequence). DNA for the CDR3: TGTGCCAGTAGTATGTCGATGAACACTGAAGCTTTCTTT. This encodes CASSMSMNTEAFF.

The chain combines TRBV28 with TRBJ1-1; maybe TRBD1 (5 bases). Per the germline V gene, CDR1 is MDHEN and CDR2 is SYDVKM. The CDR3 totals 16 residues. Deletions cut 4 bases from V and 0 bases from J, with 15 bases between. Written as DNA, the CDR3 is TGTGCCAGCAGTTCAGGACAAATCAGGATGAACACTGAAGCTTTCTTT. Translation gives CASSSGQIRMNTEAFF.

This clone came up once. The chain is built from TRBV2 and TRBJ1-6, with 8 bases matching TRBD1. This CDR3 contains 12 residues. Germline-derived CDR1 and CDR2 are SNHLY and FYNNEI. Germline trimming cut 9 bases from V and 9 bases from J; bases unmatched to any gene: 4. In DNA, the CDR3 is TGTGCCAGGGGCGACAGGGGTTCACCCCTCCACTTT. Amino acid sequence: CARGDRGSPLHF.

CDR3 in DNA: TGTGCCAGCAGCCTCGGGGGGGCCACTGAAGCTTTCTTT. Amino acids: CASSLGGATEAFF. The chain links TRBV9 to TRBJ1-1; possibly TRBD1 for D (6 bases). V shed 4 bases and J shed 4 bases, with 11 bases lying between them. The CDR3 is 13 residues long. Germline V gives CDR1 SGDLS, CDR2 YYNGEE. The full variable domain, its missing parts supplied by reference TRBV9 and TRBJ1-1, is DSGVTQTPKHLITATGQRVTLRCSPRSGDLSVYWYQQSLDQGLQFLIQYYNGEERAKGNILERFSAQQFPDLHSELNLSSLELGDSALYFCASSLGGATEAFFGQGTRLTVV.

The chain links TRBV9 to TRBJ1-1; D gene uncertain. Looked up from germline, CDR1 is SGDLS and CDR2 is YYNGEE. Between the trimmed V and J ends, which lost 3 bases and 0 bases, there was a span of 6 bases. This CDR3 has 13 amino acids. CDR3 in amino acids: CASSGGMNTEAFF. The DNA for the CDR3 is TGTGCCAGCAGCGGAGGGATGAACACTGAAGCTTTCTTT.

This clone was picked up one time. The V call is TRBV27, the J call TRBJ2-7, with 7 bases matching TRBD1. The germline gives CDR1 MNHEY, CDR2 SMNVEV (reference sequence). The CDR3 is made up of 13 amino acids. Losses at the gene ends were 6 bases for V and 3 bases for J; bases not matched to a gene: 5. CDR3 region: CASSDRAGYEQYF. CDR3 nucleotides: TGTGCCAGCAGCGACAGGGCGGGCTACGAGCAGTACTTC.